Listed here are 9 T cell receptor beta chains from one sample, sequenced in a study of T cells after yellow fever vaccination. TCRdb processed the 5' RACE reads anew with MiXCR; each CDR3 protein has one entry. Of a few hundred thousand distinct CDR3 sequences listed, 5.2% were seen once; the top ten hold around 3.5%. Sequencing used CD4+ T cells sorted from PBMCs, obtained on the day of the yellow fever booster vaccination. All receptors come from a man between 18 and 29 years old who received the YFV17D yellow fever vaccine.

This clonotype was detected a few times. The chain couples TRBV10-3 to TRBJ2-2; D gene uncertain. The V end was cut by 4 bases, the J end by 2 bases, with 8 bases between. Germline V CDR1 and CDR2: ENHRY, SYGVKD. The CDR3 sequence is 14 residues long. The CDR3, as DNA: TGTGCCATCAGTGGCAGTTCCAACACCGGGGAGCTGTTTTTT. As protein: CAISGSSNTGELFF.

In its sample, this clonotype was seen many times. The chain carries TRBV7-8 and TRBJ2-5, with D maybe TRBD2 (5 bases). Germline V gene data show CDR1 as SGHVS and CDR2 as FQNEAQ. This CDR3 region has 13 residues. Trimming cost V 3 bases and J 0 bases, with 5 bases left between them. The CDR3 region has the DNA TGTGCCAGCAGCTTTAGCGACCAAGAGACCCAGTACTTC. Translating gives CASSFSDQETQYF.

This clonotype was picked up many times. CDR3 sequence: CAWRRDGIGEQYF. CDR3 DNA sequence: TGTGCCTGGCGACGTGACGGGATCGGGGAGCAGTACTTC. This rearrangement joins TRBV30 to TRBJ2-7; perhaps TRBD2 as D (5 bases). This CDR3 is 13 amino acids long. Looked up from germline, CDR1 is GTSNPN and CDR2 is SVGIG (reference sequence). V lost 5 bases and J lost 7, with 18 bases in between.

This clonotype came up many times. V gene TRBV2 combines with J gene TRBJ2-5, with unresolved D. Germline loops: CDR1 SNHLY, CDR2 FYNNEI. Trimming took off 5 bases at V and 5 bases at J, with 15 bases between the two ends. The CDR3 runs to 14 residues. CDR3: CASSRSRVGETQYF. The CDR3 nucleotides are TGTGCCAGCAGTCGATCTAGGGTTGGGGAGACCCAGTACTTC.

Details on this clonotype: A junction boundary mismatches the germline segment, possibly from a read error. The rearrangement joins TRBV9 to TRBJ2-1; 10 bases fit TRBD2. The CDR3 is 17 amino acids. The V gene's germline CDR1 is SGDLS and CDR2 YYNGEE. The CDR3 spells CASSPRLASGGYSEQFF. In nucleotides, the CDR3 is TGTGCCAGCAGCCCCCGCCTAGCTAGCGGGGGTTACAGTGAGCAGTTCTTC.

This clonotype has more than one count but fewer than ten. The chain uses TRBV9 and TRBJ1-6, with D unclear. CDR1 and CDR2 (germline): SGDLS, YYNGEE. The CDR3 runs 14 residues. V was trimmed by 3 bases and J by 6 bases, leaving 10 bases between them. The CDR3 DNA reads as TGTGCCAGCAGCGACGCAGGAGGTAATTCACCCCTCCACTTT. This codes for CASSDAGGNSPLHF.

This clonotype was seen more than once but under ten times. The chain has TRBV10-3 and TRBJ1-6; D is unclear. Germline V lookup: CDR1 ENHRY, CDR2 SYGVKD. The CDR3 covers 16 residues. Trimming took 2 bases from V and 2 from J, leaving 10 bases between them. The CDR3 coding sequence is TGTGCCATCAGTGAGAAGGGTCTGACCTATAATTCACCCCTCCACTTT. Translated, it gives CAISEKGLTYNSPLHF.

This clonotype was counted between two and nine times. The gene calls are TRBV11-2 and TRBJ2-5; D possibly corresponds to TRBD2 (7 bases). Germline CDR1 reads SGHAT; CDR2 reads FQNNGV. Trimming removed 1 base at V and 1 base at J, with 13 bases between. The CDR3 is 16 residues long. The CDR3 spells CASSLVRGGSQETQYF. CDR3 DNA sequence: TGTGCCAGCAGCTTAGTAAGGGGGGGATCCCAAGAGACCCAGTACTTC.

A few counts support this clonotype. The chain couples TRBV7-2 to TRBJ1-5; TRBD1 matches at 7 bases. In germline, CDR1 is SGHTA, CDR2 FQGNSA. With 5 bases clipped from V and 2 bases from J, the junction kept 12 bases outside the gene matches. The CDR3 is made up of 17 amino acids. The DNA for the CDR3 is TGTGCCAGCAGCAGGACTTTTTACAGGGGCGGCAATCAGCCCCAGCATTTT. This codes for CASSRTFYRGGNQPQHF. The variable domain in full, with the rest retrieved from reference TRBV7-2 and TRBJ1-5, is GAGVSQSPSNKVTEKGKDVELRCDPISGHTALYWYRQSLGQGLEFLIYFQGNSAPDKSGLPSDRFSAERTGGSVSTLTIQRTQQEDSAVYLCASSRTFYRGGNQPQHFGDGTRLSIL.